Presented here are 11 T cell receptor beta chains from one specimen sequenced in a study of cytomegalovirus exposure and HLA in healthy donors. Primers included in the PCR were 60 Vbeta and 13 Jbeta primers. Measured with immunoSEQ multiplex PCR; TCRdb has only the in-frame clones, and not every one. The sample carries just over 200,000 clones, around 80% recorded once. Material: PBMCs. These receptors all stem from a man aged 45-65 years in good health and CMV-seronegative.

This clone has just a few counts. The J gene is TRBJ1-1, the V gene TRBV5-8; maybe TRBD1 (5 bases). Trimming pared 0 bases from V and 4 bases from J, leaving 28 bases between. Germline assignment: CDR1 SGHTS and CDR2 YDEGEE. The CDR3 is 20 residues long. CDR3 DNA sequence: TGTGCCAGCAGCTTGGGGCCTGGAGGGCTTCCTCTTCCCGGGGCCACTGAAGCTTTCTTT. Its protein product is CASSLGPGGLPLPGATEAFF.

The rearrangement links TRBV27 to TRBJ1-1; 9 positions match TRBD1. CDR3 length equals 16 residues. V shed 2 bases, J shed 4 bases, and the junction held 8 bases outside the gene matches. The germline gives CDR1 MNHEY, CDR2 SMNVEV (reference sequence). In DNA form, the CDR3 reads TGTGCCAGCAGTTTAATTCTGGGGACAGGGTTCACTGAAGCTTTCTTT. It yields the protein CASSLILGTGFTEAFF.

The chain has TRBV5-1 and TRBJ2-1, with D perhaps TRBD2 (6 bases). Germline V gives CDR1 SGHRS, CDR2 YFSETQ. CDR3 length: 14 amino acids. V was pared by 0 bases and J by 6 bases, with 10 bases between. The CDR3 region is CASSLGGSGNEQFF. The CDR3 DNA follows: TGCGCCAGCAGCTTGGGAGGTAGCGGCAATGAGCAGTTCTTC.

This rearrangement joins TRBV11-1 to TRBJ2-7; 10 bases align to TRBD1. The CDR3 has 18 residues. Trimming at V came to 1 base and at J to 4 bases, leaving 13 bases not matched to a gene. The germline CDR1 and CDR2 sequences are SGHAT and FQDESV (reference sequence). CDR3 region: CASSLGRDRGSTEYEQYF. The CDR3 nucleotides read TGTGCCAGCAGCTTAGGCCGGGACAGGGGCAGTACGGAATACGAGCAGTACTTC.

The V call is TRBV5-1, the J call TRBJ2-2, with D tentatively TRBD1 (5 bases). V dropped 5 bases and J dropped 1 base, with 9 bases sitting between them. This CDR3 region has 14 residues. The germline V gene has CDR1 SGHRS and CDR2 YFSETQ. CDR3 sequence reads: CASRPDRNTGELFF. CDR3 sequence (DNA): TGCGCCAGCAGACCCGACAGGAACACCGGGGAGCTGTTTTTT.

This chain connects TRBV28 to TRBJ2-1; TRBD2 aligns across 7 bases. Trimming took 3 bases from V and 5 from J; bases not matched to a gene: 7. Germline V gene sequence: CDR1 MDHEN, CDR2 SYDVKM. The CDR3 runs to 15 residues. The CDR3 region is CASSLAGVADNEQFF. The CDR3 DNA reads as TGTGCCAGCAGTTTGGCGGGAGTCGCCGACAATGAGCAGTTCTTC.

The V gene is TRBV28, the J gene TRBJ1-2; 9 bases are a match to TRBD1. In germline, CDR1 is MDHEN, CDR2 SYDVKM. This CDR3 contains 14 residues. The V gene end was trimmed by 5 bases and the J gene end by 6 bases; junction bases not matched to a gene: 7. The CDR3 coding sequence is TGTGCCAGCAGTGGGACAGGGATTAGGGATGGCTACACCTTC. Encoded protein: CASSGTGIRDGYTF.

The chain recombines TRBV27 with TRBJ2-7; 9 positions agree with TRBD1. This CDR3 has 13 residues. The V gene end was trimmed by 10 bases and the J gene end by 2 bases; junction bases not matched to a gene: 6. Germline V gives CDR1 MNHEY, CDR2 SMNVEV (reference sequence). The CDR3 DNA reads TGTGCCACCTCGGGACAGGGCACCTACGAGCAGTACTTC. Protein product: CATSGQGTYEQYF.

J is TRBJ1-5 and V is TRBV28, with a weak D call TRBD1 (6 bases). Deletions cut 7 bases from V and 4 bases from J, with 8 bases between. This CDR3 has 12 residues. Germline V gene data show CDR1 as MDHEN and CDR2 as SYDVKM. CDR3 sequence (DNA): TGTGCCAGCAAAAGGGGGAATCAGCCCCAGCATTTT. Translated: CASKRGNQPQHF.

This clone was seen a single time. This rearrangement joins TRBV29-1 to TRBJ2-7, with TRBD2 matching over 8 bases. In germline, CDR1 is SQVTM, CDR2 ANQGSEA. The CDR3 spans 15 residues. Trimming cost V 2 bases and J 2 bases; bases outside gene matches: 8. In DNA form, the CDR3 reads TGCAGCGTTGAATCCGGACTAGCTGAGACCTACGAGCAGTACTTC. It is translated as CSVESGLAETYEQYF.

This clone was recorded a few times. The J gene is TRBJ2-2, the V gene TRBV11-3; 9 bases line up with TRBD1. The CDR3 runs 15 residues. In germline, CDR1 is SGHNT, CDR2 YENEEA. J was trimmed by 6 bases and V by 5 bases; bases with no gene match: 7. CDR3 in amino acids: CASSRTGVSAGELFF. Here the CDR3 DNA reads TGTGCCAGCAGCCGGACAGGGGTGTCCGCCGGGGAGCTGTTTTTT.